The TCR beta chain described here comes from a study of cytomegalovirus exposure and HLA in healthy donors. In the study overall: An analysis done earlier identified roughly 120 million unique TCR beta sequences from roughly 190 million T cells.

With respect to this clone: Its specificity is not known.

Overall study results and limits: When analyzed later, a missense DCLRE1C variant was found to be linked to TCR beta V- and J-gene trimming.

Use of 60 Vbeta and 13 Jbeta primers characterized the PCR. Using immunoSEQ multiplex PCR, the repertoire was profiled, and TCRdb retains in-frame clones only, with some absent. The sample lists about 240,000 clones; just under 80% were seen once. The germline V gene has CDR1 SEHNR and CDR2 FQNEAQ (reference sequence). The V gene end was trimmed by 6 bases and the J gene end by 3 bases; junction bases not matched to a gene: 13. The CDR3 is 16 amino acids. This chain uses TRBV7-9 with TRBJ2-7; 8 nucleotides align to TRBD2. This TCR was sampled from a boy aged 10-17 years in good health and CMV-seronegative. The source material was PBMCs. CDR3 region: CASSRKGGGPFYEQYF. CDR3 DNA sequence: TGTGCCAGCAGTCGAAAGGGCGGGGGGCCATTCTACGAGCAGTACTTC.